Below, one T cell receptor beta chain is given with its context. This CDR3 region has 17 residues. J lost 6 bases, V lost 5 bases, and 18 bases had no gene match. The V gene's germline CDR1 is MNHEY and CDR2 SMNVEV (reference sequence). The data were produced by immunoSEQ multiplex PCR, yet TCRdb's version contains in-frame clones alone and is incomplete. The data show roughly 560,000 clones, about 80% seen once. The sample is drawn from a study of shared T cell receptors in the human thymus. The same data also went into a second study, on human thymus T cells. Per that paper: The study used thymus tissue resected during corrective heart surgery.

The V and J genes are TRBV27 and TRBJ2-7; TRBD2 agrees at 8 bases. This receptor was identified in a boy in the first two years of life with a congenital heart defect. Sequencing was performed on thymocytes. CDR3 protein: CASSPHWVAGPPPEQYF. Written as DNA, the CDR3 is TGTGCCAGCAGTCCCCATTGGGTAGCGGGACCTCCCCCCGAGCAGTACTTC.